The 20 T cell receptor beta chains given below trace back to one sample, sequenced in a study of STAT5B mutations in CD4+ large granular lymphocyte leukemia. Some clones are missing from TCRdb's copy, which holds only in-frame ones; the method was immunoSEQ multiplex PCR. Of tens of thousands of clones in the sample, approximately 86% were seen once. Sequencing was performed on CD4+ T cells from blood buffy coats. The receptors here all came from a human donor in good health.

The rearrangement joins TRBV27 to TRBJ2-7; D may match TRBD1 or TRBD2 (5 bases each). With 5 bases removed from V and 1 base from J, the gap between germline ends came to 12 bases. This CDR3 is built from 14 residues. Germline V gene data show CDR1 as MNHEY and CDR2 as SMNVEV (reference sequence). The CDR3 bases are TGTGCCAGCAGTCCAGGGAGAGAGTCCTACGAGCAGTACTTC. Its translation is CASSPGRESYEQYF.

In its sample, this clone was seen a few times. CDR3 DNA sequence: TGTGCCAGCAGCATTTTGGCTACAGGGTCGGGGACTTACGAGCAGTACTTC. Protein product: CASSILATGSGTYEQYF. The chain recombines TRBV5-5 with TRBJ2-7; tentatively, D is TRBD1 or TRBD2 (6 bases each). Trimming shortened V by 4 bases and J by 4 bases, and 24 bases separated the two germline ends. CDR3 size: 17 residues. Germline-derived CDR1 and CDR2 are SGHKS and YYEKEE (reference sequence).

The chain couples TRBV5-8 to TRBJ1-4, with 8 bases matching TRBD1. The CDR3 has 15 amino acids. The V segment lost 3 bases and the J segment 8 bases; nucleotides outside the gene matches: 9. The germline V gene has CDR1 SGHTS and CDR2 YDEGEE. Written as DNA, the CDR3 is TGTGCCAGCAGCTCCTGGACAGGGACGCAGGAAAAACTGTTTTTT. It translates to CASSSWTGTQEKLFF.

This clone was seen a handful of times. The chain combines TRBV6-1 with TRBJ1-3; 8 bases fit TRBD1. V was clipped by 4 bases and J by 4 bases; unmatched bases: 6. Germline V gene lookup returns CDR1 MNHNS and CDR2 SASEGT. The CDR3 runs 15 residues. CDR3 nucleotides: TGTGCCAGCAGTGCCATGACAGGGGTCGGAAACACCATATATTTT. Protein product: CASSAMTGVGNTIYF.

The chain uses TRBV10-3 and TRBJ1-2, with D hard to call. The CDR3 spans 13 residues. Trimming left V 4 bases short and J 4 bases short, with 10 bases between. CDR1 and CDR2 from the germline V gene are ENHRY and SYGVKD. The CDR3 bases are TGTGCCATCAGTGGTGACTCTAGCTATGGCTACACCTTC. Translated: CAISGDSSYGYTF.

The chain couples TRBV9 to TRBJ2-7; 9 bases agree with TRBD2. Germline CDR1 is SGDLS and CDR2 is YYNGEE. This CDR3 has 15 amino acids. The trim removed 4 bases at V and 3 bases at J, leaving 8 bases unmatched. CDR3 in DNA: TGTGCCAGCAGCCCGCAGGCGGGAGGGCTCTACGAGCAGTACTTC. Amino acids: CASSPQAGGLYEQYF.

J is TRBJ1-5 and V is TRBV19, with unresolved D. V was trimmed by 1 base and J by 5 bases, leaving 6 bases between them. The CDR3 consists of 13 residues. Looked up from germline, CDR1 is LNHDA and CDR2 is SQIVND (reference sequence). Here the CDR3 DNA reads TGTGCCAGTAGTATAGTAGGAGATCAGCCCCAGCATTTT. It yields the protein CASSIVGDQPQHF. The variable domain in full, completed from reference TRBV19 and TRBJ1-5, reads DGGITQSPKYLFRKEGQNVTLSCEQNLNHDAMYWYRQDPGQGLRLIYYSQIVNDFQKGDIAEGYSVSREKKESFPLTVTSAQKNPTAFYLCASSIVGDQPQHFGDGTRLSIL.

The CDR3 nucleotides are TGTGCCAGCAGGGCACAGGGGGCCGGGAACACTGAAGCTTTCTTT. Protein: CASRAQGAGNTEAFF. The chain has TRBV7-3 and TRBJ1-1, with TRBD1 identical over 9 bases. CDR1 and CDR2 from the germline V gene are SGHTA and FQGTGA. The J segment lost 1 base and the V segment lost 6 bases, leaving 6 bases of the junction unmatched. This CDR3 has 15 amino acids. The full variable domain, completed using reference TRBV7-3 and TRBJ1-1, is GAGVSQTPSNKVTEKGKYVELRCDPISGHTALYWYRQSLGQGPEFLIYFQGTGAADDSGLPNDRFFAVRPEGSVSTLKIQRTERGDSAVYLCASRAQGAGNTEAFFGQGTRLTVV.

This clone was seen only once. The chain links TRBV29-1 to TRBJ2-3; D is perhaps TRBD2 (5 bases). V lost 4 bases and J 8 bases, leaving 22 bases between the germline ends. Germline CDR1 SQVTM, CDR2 ANQGSEA. The CDR3 consists of 15 residues. CDR3 in DNA: TGCAGCGTTGGCCAAAAAACGGGAATTGTGGTTACGCAGTATTTT. It codes for CSVGQKTGIVVTQYF.

The V call is TRBV18, the J call TRBJ2-7; 7 bases line up with TRBD2. This CDR3 region has 14 residues. Looked up from germline, CDR1 is KGHSH and CDR2 is LQKENI. V lost 4 bases to trimming and J lost 3 bases; unmatched junction nucleotides: 6. The CDR3 DNA reads as TGTGCCAGCTCACAAAGCGGGATGGTCTACGAGCAGTACTTC. This translates into CASSQSGMVYEQYF.

The rearrangement links TRBV2 to TRBJ1-2, with D tentatively TRBD1 (5 bases). V shed 1 base and J shed 0 bases, with 12 bases lying between them. The CDR3 has 16 residues. Germline CDR1 SNHLY, CDR2 FYNNEI. The CDR3 region is CASSEGGAFANYGYTF. CDR3 in DNA: TGTGCCAGCAGTGAAGGAGGGGCTTTCGCTAACTATGGCTACACCTTC.

The V gene is TRBV11-3, the J gene TRBJ2-3, with TRBD2 matching over 11 bases. From germline, CDR1 is SGHNT and CDR2 YENEEA. V shed 5 bases, J shed 2 bases, and the junction held 6 bases outside the gene matches. The CDR3 length is 16 residues. CDR3 sequence reads: CASSPGTSGITDTQYF. The CDR3 bases are TGTGCCAGCAGCCCAGGGACTAGCGGAATCACAGATACGCAGTATTTT.

With regard to this clone: This sample includes further DNA sequences coding for the same CDR3. The chain joins TRBV11-3 to TRBJ2-7; 8 positions agree with TRBD2. V was clipped by 5 bases and J by 6 bases; unmatched bases: 6. Germline V gives CDR1 SGHNT, CDR2 YENEEA. There are 13 residues in the CDR3. Here the CDR3 reads CASSPGGGPEQYF. The CDR3 bases are TGTGCCAGCAGCCCCGGGGGGGGACCCGAGCAGTACTTC.

This clone has a single count. The V and J genes are TRBV5-1 and TRBJ2-5, with D perhaps matching TRBD1 (6 bases). This CDR3 has 16 amino acids. Germline V gene lookup returns CDR1 SGHRS and CDR2 YFSETQ. V was clipped by 5 bases and J by 4 bases, with 21 bases between them. The CDR3 region has the DNA TGCGCCAGCAGGACGGGGACACTCCCAACCGTAGAGACCCAGTACTTC. It encodes CASRTGTLPTVETQYF.

The sample holds one count of this clone. The V gene is TRBV5-1, the J gene TRBJ1-2; 10 bases map to TRBD1. CDR3 length: 14 amino acids. After removal of 4 bases from V and 4 bases from J, the junction contained 4 bases not matched to a gene. Germline V gives CDR1 SGHRS, CDR2 YFSETQ. CDR3 residues: CASSQRTGGYGYTF. The CDR3, as DNA: TGCGCCAGCAGCCAGAGGACAGGGGGCTATGGCTACACCTTC.

The chain links TRBV29-1 to TRBJ2-1; 8 bases agree with TRBD2. Unmatched junction bases numbered 7, after V lost 8 bases and J lost 1 base. This CDR3 region has 14 residues. Per the germline V gene, CDR1 is SQVTM and CDR2 is ANQGSEA. In DNA form, the CDR3 reads TGCAGCCTTAGGACGGGAGGGTCCTACAATGAGCAGTTCTTC. Its translation: CSLRTGGSYNEQFF.

The gene calls are TRBV27 and TRBJ2-1; 14 bases fit TRBD2. V lost 0 bases to trimming and J lost 5 bases; unmatched junction nucleotides: 12. The germline CDR1 and CDR2 sequences are MNHEY and SMNVEV (reference sequence). The CDR3 is 20 amino acids. The CDR3 sequence is CASSLSPGTSGSRSDNEQFF. The CDR3 bases are TGTGCCAGCAGTTTATCCCCAGGGACTAGCGGGAGTAGGTCCGACAATGAGCAGTTCTTC.

CDR3 region: CASSLYGNSGANVLTF. DNA of the CDR3: TGCGCCAGCAGCTTGTACGGAAACTCTGGGGCCAACGTCCTGACTTTC. The chain uses TRBV5-1 and TRBJ2-6; D not certain. The germline V gene encodes CDR1 SGHRS and CDR2 YFSETQ. Deletions cut 1 base from V and 0 bases from J, with 8 bases between. The CDR3 runs to 16 residues.

The rearrangement links TRBV6-1 to TRBJ1-2; perhaps TRBD1 as D (5 bases). The germline CDR1 and CDR2 sequences are MNHNS and SASEGT. The germline V and J ends were trimmed by 3 bases and 1 base, with 6 bases remaining between them. The CDR3 spans 13 residues. For the CDR3, the DNA is TGTGCCAGCAGTGAGACAGTTAACTATGGCTACACCTTC. Translating gives CASSETVNYGYTF.

The chain combines TRBV25-1 with TRBJ2-7; D call uncertain. The CDR3 is made up of 14 amino acids. With 5 bases removed from V and 3 bases from J, the gap between germline ends came to 14 bases. Germline loops: CDR1 MGHDK, CDR2 SYGVNS. CDR3 in amino acids: CASSFRLLIYEQYF. CDR3 nucleotides: TGTGCCAGCAGTTTCCGTTTGCTGATCTACGAGCAGTACTTC.